One T cell receptor beta chain is described in this entry. The data belong to a study of PD-L1 blockade in urothelial cancer. Overall study context: The researchers analyzed blood 3 weeks (second dose) and 6 weeks after treatment start.

This table comes from immunoSEQ multiplex PCR, and its TCRdb copy is limited to in-frame clones, with some not included. This sample has roughly 74,000 clones, with roughly 90% found just once. The clonotype originates from a woman aged 70-85 years with urothelial cancer. The sample was PBMCs, taken around atezolizumab (anti-PD-L1) treatment.

This chain's CDR3 is CASSQVLTGLGYNEQFF. The DNA of the CDR3 is TGTGCCAGCAGCCAAGTACTAACGGGACTAGGCTACAATGAGCAGTTCTTC. The V and J genes are TRBV4-2 and TRBJ2-1; 8 bases are shared with TRBD2. Germline CDR1 LGHNA, CDR2 YNFKEQ. This CDR3 has 17 amino acids. After removal of 1 base from V and 3 bases from J, the junction contained 8 bases not matched to a gene.